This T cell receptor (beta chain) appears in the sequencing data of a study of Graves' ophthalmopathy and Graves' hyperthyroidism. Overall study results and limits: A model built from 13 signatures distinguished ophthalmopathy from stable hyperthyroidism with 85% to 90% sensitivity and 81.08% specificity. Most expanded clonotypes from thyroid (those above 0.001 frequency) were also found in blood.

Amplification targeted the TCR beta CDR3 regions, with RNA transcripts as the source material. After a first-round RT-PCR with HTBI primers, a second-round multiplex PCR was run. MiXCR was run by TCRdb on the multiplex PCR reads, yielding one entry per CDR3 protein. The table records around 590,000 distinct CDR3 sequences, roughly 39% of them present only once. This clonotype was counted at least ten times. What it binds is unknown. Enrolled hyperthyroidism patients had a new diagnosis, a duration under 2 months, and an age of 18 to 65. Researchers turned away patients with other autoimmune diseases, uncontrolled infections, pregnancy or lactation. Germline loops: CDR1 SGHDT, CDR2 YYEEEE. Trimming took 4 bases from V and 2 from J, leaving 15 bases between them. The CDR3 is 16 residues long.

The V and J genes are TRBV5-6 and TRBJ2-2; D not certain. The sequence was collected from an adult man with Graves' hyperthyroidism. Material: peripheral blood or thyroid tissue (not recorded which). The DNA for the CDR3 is TGTGCCAGCAGCCCTCGACCCCGTGTAAACACCGGGGAGCTGTTTTTT. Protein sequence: CASSPRPRVNTGELFF. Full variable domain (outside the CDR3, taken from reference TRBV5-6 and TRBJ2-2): DAGVTQSPTHLIKTRGQQVTLRCSPKSGHDTVSWYQQALGQGPQFIFQYYEEEERQRGNFPDRFSGHQFPNYSSELNVNALLLGDSALYLCASSPRPRVNTGELFFGEGSRLTVL.